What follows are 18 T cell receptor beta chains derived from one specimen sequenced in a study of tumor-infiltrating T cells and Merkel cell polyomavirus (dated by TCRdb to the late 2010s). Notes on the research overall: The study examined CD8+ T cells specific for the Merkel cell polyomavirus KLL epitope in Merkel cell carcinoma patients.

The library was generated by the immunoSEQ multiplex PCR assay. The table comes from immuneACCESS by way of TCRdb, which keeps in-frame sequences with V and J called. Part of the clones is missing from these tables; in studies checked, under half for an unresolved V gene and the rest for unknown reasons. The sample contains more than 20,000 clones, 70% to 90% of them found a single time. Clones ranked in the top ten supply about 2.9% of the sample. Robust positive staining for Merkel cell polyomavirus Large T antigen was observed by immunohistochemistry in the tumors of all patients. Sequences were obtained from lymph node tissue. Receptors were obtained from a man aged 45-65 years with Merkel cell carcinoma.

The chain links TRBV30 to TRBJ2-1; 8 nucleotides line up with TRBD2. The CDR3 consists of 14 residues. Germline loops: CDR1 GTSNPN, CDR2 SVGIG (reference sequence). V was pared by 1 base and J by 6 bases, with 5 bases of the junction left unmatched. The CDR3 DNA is TGTGCCTGGAGTGGACTAGCGACCCTCAATGAGCAGTTCTTC. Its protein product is CAWSGLATLNEQFF.

The CDR3 region is CASRASGRSSYNEQFF. In DNA form, the CDR3 reads TGTGCCAGCAGAGCTAGCGGGAGGAGCTCCTACAATGAGCAGTTCTTC. The chain links TRBV14 to TRBJ2-1; 11 positions agree with TRBD2. This CDR3 spans 16 amino acids. The V segment lost 6 bases and the J segment 0 bases; nucleotides outside the gene matches: 4. Germline CDR1 reads SGHDN; CDR2 reads FVKESK.

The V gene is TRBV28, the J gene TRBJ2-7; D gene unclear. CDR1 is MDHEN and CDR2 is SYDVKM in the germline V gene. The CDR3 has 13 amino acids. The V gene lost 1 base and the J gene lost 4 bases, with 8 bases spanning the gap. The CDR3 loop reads CASSLSFSYEQYF. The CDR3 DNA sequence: TGTGCCAGCAGTTTATCCTTTTCTTACGAGCAGTACTTC.

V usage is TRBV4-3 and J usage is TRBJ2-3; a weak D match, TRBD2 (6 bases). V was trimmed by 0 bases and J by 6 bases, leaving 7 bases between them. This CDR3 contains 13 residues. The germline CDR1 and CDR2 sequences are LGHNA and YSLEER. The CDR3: CASSQDRGDTQYF. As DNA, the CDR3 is TGCGCCAGCAGCCAAGATCGGGGGGATACGCAGTATTTT.

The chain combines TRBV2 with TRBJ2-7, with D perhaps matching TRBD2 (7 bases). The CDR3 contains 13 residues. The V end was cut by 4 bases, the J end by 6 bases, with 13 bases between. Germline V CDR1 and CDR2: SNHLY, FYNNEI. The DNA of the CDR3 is TGTGCCAGCAGTGGCGGGGGCGTTTTCGAGCAGTACTTC. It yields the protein CASSGGGVFEQYF.

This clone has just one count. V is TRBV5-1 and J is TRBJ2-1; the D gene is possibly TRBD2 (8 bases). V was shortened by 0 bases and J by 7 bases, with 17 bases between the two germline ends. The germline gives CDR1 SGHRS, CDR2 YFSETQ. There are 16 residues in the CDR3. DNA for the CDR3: TGCGCCAGCAGCTTGGGGACAGGACTAGCAGGAAATGAGCAGTTCTTC. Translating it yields CASSLGTGLAGNEQFF.

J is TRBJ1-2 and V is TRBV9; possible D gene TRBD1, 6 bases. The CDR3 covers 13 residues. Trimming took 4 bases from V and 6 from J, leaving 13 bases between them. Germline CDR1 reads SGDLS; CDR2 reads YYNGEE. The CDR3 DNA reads TGTGCCAGCAGCTTGAACGGACAGAATGGCTACACCTTC. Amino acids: CASSLNGQNGYTF.

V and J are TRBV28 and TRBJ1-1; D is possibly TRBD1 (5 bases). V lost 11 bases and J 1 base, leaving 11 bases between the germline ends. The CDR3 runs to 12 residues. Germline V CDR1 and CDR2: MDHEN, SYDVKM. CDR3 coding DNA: TGTGCCTCTCGGGGGGGGAACACTGAAGCTTTCTTT. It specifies CASRGGNTEAFF.

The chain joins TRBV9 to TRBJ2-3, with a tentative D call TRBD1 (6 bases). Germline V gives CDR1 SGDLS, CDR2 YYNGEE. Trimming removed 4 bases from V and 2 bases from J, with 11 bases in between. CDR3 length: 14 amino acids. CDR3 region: CASSPGHSTDTQYF. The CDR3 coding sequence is TGTGCCAGCAGCCCGGGACATTCCACAGATACGCAGTATTTT.

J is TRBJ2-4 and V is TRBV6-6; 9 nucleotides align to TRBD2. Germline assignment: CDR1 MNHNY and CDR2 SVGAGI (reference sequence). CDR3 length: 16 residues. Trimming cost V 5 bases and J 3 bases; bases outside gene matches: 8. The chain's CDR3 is CASSRGGAQVKNIQYF. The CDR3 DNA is TGTGCCAGCAGTCGCGGGGGGGCGCAGGTCAAAAACATTCAGTACTTC.

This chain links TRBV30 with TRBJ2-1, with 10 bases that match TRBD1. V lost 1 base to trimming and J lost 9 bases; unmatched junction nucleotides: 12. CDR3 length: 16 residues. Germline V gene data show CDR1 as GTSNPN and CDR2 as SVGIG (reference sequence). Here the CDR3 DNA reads TGTGCCTGGAGTGCACTTCCGGGACAGGGGCGGGTTGAGCAGTTCTTC. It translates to CAWSALPGQGRVEQFF.

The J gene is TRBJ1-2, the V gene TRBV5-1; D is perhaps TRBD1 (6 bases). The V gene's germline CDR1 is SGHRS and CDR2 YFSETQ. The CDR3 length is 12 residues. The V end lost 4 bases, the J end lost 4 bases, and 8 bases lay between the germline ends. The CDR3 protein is CASSRDTYGYTF. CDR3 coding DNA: TGCGCCAGCAGCCGGGACACCTATGGCTACACCTTC.

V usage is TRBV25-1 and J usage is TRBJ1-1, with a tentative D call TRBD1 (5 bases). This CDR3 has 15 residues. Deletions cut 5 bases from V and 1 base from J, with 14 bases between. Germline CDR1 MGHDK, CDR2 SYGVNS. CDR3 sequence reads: CASSQRGARNTEAFF. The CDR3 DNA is TGTGCCAGCAGTCAAAGGGGCGCGAGGAACACTGAAGCTTTCTTT.

The CDR3 spells CAISGGTLSNQPQHF. Written as DNA, the CDR3 is TGTGCCATCAGTGGAGGGACACTTAGCAATCAGCCCCAGCATTTT. The rearrangement uses TRBV10-3 and TRBJ1-5; D is possibly TRBD1 (6 bases). Germline V gene sequence: CDR1 ENHRY, CDR2 SYGVKD. Trimming removed 4 bases at V and 0 bases at J, with 10 bases between. This CDR3 contains 15 residues.

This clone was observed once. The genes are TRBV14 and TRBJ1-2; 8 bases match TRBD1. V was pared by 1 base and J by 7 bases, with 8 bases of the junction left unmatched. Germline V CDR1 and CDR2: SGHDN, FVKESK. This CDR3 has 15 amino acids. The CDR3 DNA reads TGTGCCAGCAGCCAAGCCGGACAGGGCTCTATTGGCTACACCTTC. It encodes CASSQAGQGSIGYTF.

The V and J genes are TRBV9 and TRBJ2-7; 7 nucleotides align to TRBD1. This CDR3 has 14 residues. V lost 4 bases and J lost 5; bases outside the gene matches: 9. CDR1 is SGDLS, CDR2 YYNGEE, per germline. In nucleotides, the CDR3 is TGTGCCAGCAGCCCGGGACAGCCCATCGACGAGCAGTACTTC. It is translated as CASSPGQPIDEQYF.

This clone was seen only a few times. CDR3 in DNA: TGCGCCAGCAGTCAAGAGAGGGGTCGGCGGGACGGCCTCACAGATACGCAGTATTTT. Protein sequence: CASSQERGRRDGLTDTQYF. The chain carries TRBV23-1 and TRBJ2-3; weak D call: TRBD2 (6 bases). TRBV23-1 is labeled an ORF, and its function is uncertain. V lost 2 bases to trimming and J lost 2 bases, with 23 bases between them. The CDR3 extends over 19 amino acids.

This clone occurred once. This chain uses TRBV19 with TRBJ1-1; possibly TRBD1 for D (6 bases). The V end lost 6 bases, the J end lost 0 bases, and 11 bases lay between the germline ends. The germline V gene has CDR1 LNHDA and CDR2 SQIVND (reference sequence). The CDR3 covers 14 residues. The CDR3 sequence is CASSQGFMNTEAFF. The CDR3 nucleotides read TGTGCCAGTAGCCAGGGGTTTATGAACACTGAAGCTTTCTTT.